This T cell receptor (beta chain) derives from a study of metastatic and nonmetastatic thyroid tumors. Study details: The authors compared repertoires across blood and tumor or nodule tissue from malignant and benign thyroid patients. Study-level findings and limits: Reported TCR beta diversity, measured in blood and tumor, was significantly higher for malignant thyroid tumors than for benign nodules.

Trimming removed 6 bases from V and 1 base from J, with 24 bases in between. Germline CDR1 reads DFQATT; CDR2 reads SNEGSKA (reference sequence). The CDR3 extends over 17 amino acids. Patients were all untreated before their thyroid surgery. Ten or more counts support this clone. Antigen specificity is unknown. Authors' processing steps: A distant-metastasis classifier for papillary thyroid cancer was built using CDR3 differences across clinicopathological groups. TCRdb re-called clones from the PCR reads using MiXCR. The V and J calls were determined by TCRdb, not by the authors. The sample has roughly 33,000 clones, over 15% seen once; the top ten hold roughly an eighth.

Sequencing input: blood. This sequence was found in a male donor with papillary thyroid cancer or a benign thyroid nodule (not recorded which). Some clones in this sample may be carry-over from other donors' samples. The chain couples TRBV20-1 to TRBJ1-2, with TRBD1 as a possible D gene (6 bases). CDR3 loop: CSAPRGASSNHNYGYTF. CDR3 bases: TGCAGTGCGCCAAGGGGGGCTAGCTCAAATCATAACTATGGCTACACCTTC.